This TCR beta chain was captured in a study of blood T cells in healthy people across ages (dated by TCRdb to between 2014 and 2017). About the study as a whole: In model experiments, template switching captured about one uniquely barcoded TCR beta cDNA molecule for every two T cells. For two donors (one aged 18 to 30 and one aged 80 or older), the study analyzed two additional independent replicas of 1 million unique cDNA reads from the same blood draw. Donors were grouped into four age groups: young (average roughly 15 years), middle-aged (less than 40), aged (roughly 62) and long-lived (approximately 82). Age-related changes in TCR beta repertoire diversity were measured in the study by deep sequencing normalized with unique cDNA molecular identifiers. Donors of different ages were randomly distributed across sequencing lanes to avoid experimental bias.

Donors were a few dozen systemically healthy Caucasian individuals from Russia aged roughly 6 to 95 years. Approximately 9.3 milliliters of peripheral blood were drawn from each donor into EDTA-treated Vacutainer tubes. Ficoll-Paque density-gradient centrifugation was used to isolate PBMCs, with at least 6.5 million obtained per sample. Total RNA was extracted from PBMCs with Trizol reagent, with at least 5.5 micrograms obtained per sample. The percentages of naive CD45RAhigh/CD27high T cells were determined by flow cytometry on a PBMC aliquot from every donor. Library preparation was by 5' RACE. Sequencing took place on an Illumina HiSeq 2500. A second PCR of about 6 to 11 cycles was performed with a sample-barcoded 5' primer and a J-beta primer mix. A unique molecular identifier was introduced onto each TCR beta cDNA molecule by a template-switch 5' adaptor carrying 12 random nucleotides. Each sample yielded at least 2.5 million CDR3-containing paired-end reads. All of the RNA was converted into first-strand cDNA using the Mint cDNA synthesis kit, with a TRBC-specific oligonucleotide serving as the primer. All cDNA was treated with uracil-DNA glycosylase and then went through a first 18-cycle PCR with the universal primers M1SS and BC2_uni_R. The study's processing was this. For normalization, 1 million high-quality reads, each with a distinct molecular identifier, were randomly selected from each sample. Instead of being binned into consensus sequences, reads with shared molecular identifiers were discarded. MiTCR, with a Q25 quality threshold and the strictest error-elimination algorithm, was used for CDR3 identification, clonotype clustering and error correction. Lower-bound total TCR beta diversity was estimated with a nonparametric unseen species model using Euler transformation. Clones were called with MiXCR by TCRdb after fastp trimmed the public reads at Q25, and only in-frame beta chains were retained. Entries that share a CDR3 protein sequence are merged under the most common genes and DNA. The V and J calls were not made by the authors but by TCRdb's processing. The sample has roughly 2 million distinct CDR3 sequences on record, roughly 50% of them singletons. The top ten clonotypes cover less than 2.5% of the sample.

V was cut back by 5 bases and J by 2 bases, leaving a gap of 17 bases between them. CDR1 and CDR2, looked up from the germline V gene (reference sequence), are SEHNR and FQNEAQ. The CDR3 holds 16 amino acids from the cysteine to the phenylalanine. Only the CDR3 part of the read is kept: 48 bases, read in frame from the first base. On the study overall, not on this receptor specifically: Compared with the aged group, the long-lived group had more naive CD4+ T cells, fewer expanded clones and increased TCR diversity, suggesting age selection. As age increased, observed TCR beta diversity per million T cells dropped in a roughly linear way, and a significant reduction was already evident by age 40. The CMV infection status of donors was not known, potentially confounding age-related changes in expanded clonotypes. Estimates of total diversity from one million sequenced T cells were regarded as lower bounds and underestimates. The percentage of naive T cells measured by flow cytometry correlated strongly with observed TCR beta diversity. Since profiling was done on bulk unsorted PBMCs, naive and antigen-experienced compartments could not be conclusively compared.

Comment on this clonotype: The antigen it recognizes is unknown. No much larger clone exists at a distance of one base, and base qualities are not known.

Sequenced material: blood. The sequence links TRBV7-9 to TRBJ2-3, with the D gene call left open. The receptor's source is a woman in her thirties or forties in good health. The CDR3 protein: CASSHEVRRPTDTQYF. The sequence in DNA is TGTGCCAGCAGCCACGAAGTAAGGAGACCCACAGATACGCAGTATTTT.